A single sample is the source of the 21 T cell receptor beta chains below, sequenced in a study of T cell repertoires in cytomegalovirus infection. MiXCR was run by TCRdb on the reads, yielding one entry per CDR3 protein. This table holds about 700,000 distinct CDR3 sequences, roughly 30% found once. Antigens of these TCRs are unknown. The material sequenced was cultured PBMCs, taken from culture after CMV antigen stimulation. The receptor source for this set is a human donor in good health (CMV status not recorded). Some clones in this sample may be carry-over from other donors' samples.

This clonotype was recorded only once. The rearrangement links TRBV6-1 to TRBJ1-2, with D unclear. The germline V and J ends were trimmed by 7 bases and 8 bases, with 17 bases remaining between them. Looked up from germline, CDR1 is MNHNS and CDR2 is SASEGT. The CDR3 loop spans 13 amino acids. The CDR3 DNA reads as TGTGCCAGCATCACACCCGGCAGGCAAGGCTACACCTTC. Amino acids: CASITPGRQGYTF.

The chain couples TRBV27 to TRBJ2-3; TRBD2 aligns across 11 bases. V was pared by 7 bases and J by 2 bases, with 8 bases of the junction left unmatched. The CDR3 has 16 residues. From germline, CDR1 is MNHEY and CDR2 SMNVEV (reference sequence). Here the CDR3 reads CASTPGTSGFTDTQYF. As DNA, the CDR3 is TGTGCCAGCACCCCCGGGACTAGCGGCTTCACAGATACGCAGTATTTT.

The CDR3 reads CASTEGAAPTNYEQYF. As DNA, the CDR3 is TGTGCCAGCACGGAGGGGGCTGCCCCTACTAACTACGAGCAGTACTTC. The chain carries TRBV28 and TRBJ2-7; TRBD1 is a possible D gene (7 bases). This CDR3 is 16 amino acids long. The germline V gene encodes CDR1 MDHEN and CDR2 SYDVKM. Trimming took off 7 bases at V and 3 bases at J, with 22 bases between the two ends.

The rearrangement links TRBV29-1 to TRBJ2-1; 8 bases are a match to TRBD2. This CDR3 is built from 15 residues. Germline V gene lookup returns CDR1 SQVTM and CDR2 ANQGSEA. Trimming at V came to 6 bases and at J to 6 bases, leaving 13 bases not matched to a gene. The CDR3 spells CSVRTSGPPPNEQFF. CDR3 in DNA: TGCAGCGTCCGAACTAGCGGCCCACCTCCCAATGAGCAGTTCTTC.

This clonotype was recorded once. This rearrangement joins TRBV29-1 to TRBJ2-1; no firm D call. Germline CDR1 is SQVTM and CDR2 is ANQGSEA. V lost 7 bases, J lost 3 bases, and 10 bases lay in between. The CDR3 has 12 amino acids. The CDR3, as DNA: TGCAGCGCGCTGGCGAGCTACAATGAGCAGTTCTTC. This codes for CSALASYNEQFF.

This clonotype was seen at least ten times. This rearrangement joins TRBV7-2 to TRBJ2-3, with TRBD2 identical over 8 bases. This CDR3 spans 15 amino acids. The V and J ends lost 3 bases and 3 bases, in that order; junction bases with no gene match: 5. Germline CDR1 reads SGHTA; CDR2 reads FQGNSA. The CDR3 region has the DNA TGTGCCAGCAGCTTGGCGGGACTAGTTACAGATACGCAGTATTTT. Translated, it gives CASSLAGLVTDTQYF.

The rearrangement joins TRBV19 to TRBJ2-1, with D maybe TRBD2 (5 bases). Between the trimmed V and J ends, which lost 4 bases and 2 bases, there was a span of 9 bases. Per the germline V gene, CDR1 is LNHDA and CDR2 is SQIVND (reference sequence). The CDR3 has 14 residues. CDR3 nucleotide sequence: TGTGCCAGTAGTAACGCCGGGGCCTACAATGAGCAGTTCTTC. Its translation is CASSNAGAYNEQFF.

The sample holds a few counts of this clonotype. The CDR3 sequence: CSARGRASSGNTIYF. In DNA, the CDR3 is TGCAGTGCCAGGGGACGGGCCTCCTCTGGAAACACCATATATTTT. The chain joins TRBV20-1 to TRBJ1-3; maybe TRBD1 (6 bases). From germline, CDR1 is DFQATT and CDR2 SNEGSKA (reference sequence). Trimming shortened V by 6 bases and J by 0 bases, and 15 bases separated the two germline ends. The CDR3 contains 15 residues.

The chain employs TRBV20-1 and TRBJ2-7, with D uncertain. The germline V gene has CDR1 DFQATT and CDR2 SNEGSKA (reference sequence). This CDR3 is 12 amino acids long. Between the trimmed V and J ends, which lost 3 bases and 3 bases, there was a span of 9 bases. The CDR3 is CSARDGSYEQYF. DNA of the CDR3: TGCAGTGCTAGGGACGGCAGCTACGAGCAGTACTTC.

The chain has TRBV2 and TRBJ2-1; a weak D match, TRBD2 (5 bases). In germline, CDR1 is SNHLY, CDR2 FYNNEI. V shed 2 bases and J shed 9 bases, with 14 bases lying between them. This CDR3 contains 14 residues. CDR3 nucleotides: TGTGCCAGCAGTGAATTCATTCGGGGAGCTGAGCAGTTCTTC. It specifies CASSEFIRGAEQFF.

The rearrangement joins TRBV12-3 or TRBV12-4 to TRBJ2-7; D uncertain. The V end was cut by 1 base, the J end by 7 bases, with 14 bases between. This CDR3 comprises 14 residues. CDR3 bases: TGTGCCAGCAGTTTAGAGGGATCAATTGGGGAGCAGTACTTC. Amino acid sequence: CASSLEGSIGEQYF.

The chain joins TRBV3-1 to TRBJ2-7; tentative D call: TRBD1 (5 bases). The V end was cut by 1 base, the J end by 6 bases, with 10 bases between. From germline, CDR1 is LGHDT and CDR2 YNNKEL (reference sequence). The CDR3 is 13 amino acids. Here the CDR3 DNA reads TGTGCCAGCAGCCAAGGGACACCACCCGAGCAGTACTTC. It specifies CASSQGTPPEQYF.

This clonotype came up many times. The chain carries TRBV7-2 and TRBJ2-3; no reliable D call. Looked up from germline, CDR1 is SGHTA and CDR2 is FQGNSA. Trimming shortened V by 5 bases and J by 5 bases, and 11 bases separated the two germline ends. The CDR3 is made up of 13 amino acids. CDR3 region: CASSLGFGDTQYF. DNA of the CDR3: TGTGCCAGCAGCCTGGGATTTGGAGATACGCAGTATTTT.

Only a few counts were recorded for this clonotype. The rearrangement joins TRBV12-3 or TRBV12-4 to TRBJ2-1, with TRBD2 matching over 14 bases. The length of the CDR3 is 15 residues. V lost 7 bases to trimming and J lost 8 bases; unmatched junction nucleotides: 7. The CDR3 loop is CASTSQGLAGDEQFF. The CDR3 coding sequence is TGTGCCAGCACCTCACAGGGACTAGCGGGAGATGAGCAGTTCTTC.

In regard to this clonotype: An end of the junction does not agree with germline; a read error may underlie this. CDR3 DNA sequence: TGTGCCAGCAGCCGACCACCGGGACTAGCCCATTTT. Translating it yields CASSRPPGLAHF. This chain uses TRBV7-6 with TRBJ2-3; 9 bases are a match to TRBD2. CDR3 size: 12 residues. In germline, CDR1 is SGHVS, CDR2 FNYEAQ.

The rearrangement uses TRBV28 and TRBJ1-3; 8 positions agree with TRBD1. V dropped 8 bases and J dropped 0; count of bases not matched to a gene: 9. The germline gives CDR1 MDHEN, CDR2 SYDVKM. This CDR3 has 16 amino acids. The CDR3 DNA is TGTGCCAGCCTACCAGGGGGCCTCTTCTCTGGAAACACCATATATTTT. It codes for CASLPGGLFSGNTIYF.

This clonotype was counted only a few times. The gene calls are TRBV10-3 and TRBJ2-3; 14 bases match TRBD2. The CDR3 sequence is 15 residues long. After removal of 6 bases from V and 6 bases from J, the junction contained 5 bases not matched to a gene. The germline V gene encodes CDR1 ENHRY and CDR2 SYGVKD. The CDR3 is CAISRLAGGPDTQYF. The CDR3 nucleotides are TGTGCCATCAGCCGACTAGCGGGGGGGCCGGATACGCAGTATTTT.

The chain is built from TRBV7-2 and TRBJ2-3; TRBD2 matches at 9 bases. CDR3 length: 17 residues. The junction had 5 bases not matched to a gene; V was cut back by 1 base and J by 0 bases. Germline CDR1 SGHTA, CDR2 FQGNSA. The DNA for the CDR3 is TGTGCCAGCAGCTTAGTGGCGGGGGGGTCTAGCACAGATACGCAGTATTTT. Translation: CASSLVAGGSSTDTQYF.

The V and J genes are TRBV20-1 and TRBJ2-1; either TRBD1 or TRBD2 may fit D (5 bases each). The length of the CDR3 is 13 residues. Trimming stripped 6 bases from V and 3 bases from J, with 12 bases between. Germline CDR1 and CDR2: DFQATT and SNEGSKA (reference sequence). CDR3 sequence (DNA): TGCAGTGCCCCGGGGCTATACTACAATGAGCAGTTCTTC. This translates into CSAPGLYYNEQFF.

This clonotype came up a few times. The rearrangement uses TRBV19 and TRBJ2-1; 11 bases are shared with TRBD2. The CDR3 has 14 amino acids. With 9 bases clipped from V and 6 bases from J, the junction kept 7 bases outside the gene matches. The V gene's germline CDR1 is LNHDA and CDR2 SQIVND (reference sequence). The CDR3 reads CARPLAGGCNEQFF. CDR3 in DNA: TGTGCCAGGCCGCTAGCGGGAGGTTGCAATGAGCAGTTCTTC.

This clonotype was picked up a small number of times. This rearrangement joins TRBV9 to TRBJ2-2, with D unresolved. Germline assignment: CDR1 SGDLS and CDR2 YYNGEE. Trimming took 3 bases from V and 1 from J, leaving 10 bases between them. The CDR3 consists of 15 residues. CDR3 DNA sequence: TGTGCCAGCAGCGATCCACCAGGGAACACCGGGGAGCTGTTTTTT. Encoded protein: CASSDPPGNTGELFF.